Listed below are T cell receptor beta chains from one sample, sequenced in a study of T cell responses to AZD1222 COVID-19 vaccine. Some clones are missing from TCRdb's copy, which holds only in-frame ones; the method was immunoSEQ multiplex PCR. The table lists around 72,000 clones, roughly 80% of them singletons. Sequenced here: peripheral blood, sampled on day 0 of AZD1222 vaccination. Receptors originate from an adult in good health. CDR3s include the opening cysteine and the closing phenylalanine or tryptophan. A D gene is named only where the DNA matches it firmly. Size is stated for part of the rows, as once, few or many counts, or as a class when the clone is expanded.

>TRBV19|TRBJ2-7|.|TRBD2
TGTGCCAGTAGTTTCTCGACTAGCGCCTACGAGCAGTACTTC
CASSFSTSAYEQYF
>TRBV3-1/TRBV3-2|TRBJ2-2|.|.
TGTGCCAGCAGCCAACTAGGTGGCAGTAACACCGGGGAGCTGTTTTTT
CASSQLGGSNTGELFF
>TRBV30|TRBJ2-7|once|.
TGTGCCTGGAGTGTGAGCTCCTACGAGCAGTACTTC
CAWSVSSYEQYF
>TRBV19|TRBJ1-5|.|.
TGTGCCAGTAGCCCCCCGGGGGGGGGTCGCAGGGAGCCCCAGCATTTT
CASSPPGGGRREPQHF
>TRBV11-2|TRBJ2-7|.|TRBD1
TGTGCCAGCAGCTCGACAGGGGATACCTACGAGCAGTACTTC
CASSSTGDTYEQYF
>TRBV7-7|TRBJ2-5|.|TRBD2
TGTGCCATACGGGATGGTAGCGGGGCACAAGAGACCCAGTACTTC
CAIRDGSGAQETQYF
>TRBV5-6|TRBJ2-7|few|TRBD2
TGTGCCAGCAGCTCCGGGACTAGCGGGGGGGCCTACGAGCAGTACTTC
CASSSGTSGGAYEQYF
>TRBV30|TRBJ1-3|.|TRBD1
TGTGCCTGGAGTGCAGGGGGCGCGGGAAACACCATATATTTT
CAWSAGGAGNTIYF
>TRBV27|TRBJ2-2|.|.
TGTGCCAGCAGGGAGTTTAACGGGGAGCTGTTTTTT
CASREFNGELFF
>TRBV6-5|TRBJ1-5|.|.
TGTGCCAGCAGTTACTCCCAGAATAGCAATCAGCCCCAGCATTTT
CASSYSQNSNQPQHF
>TRBV6-5|TRBJ1-1|once|.
TGTGCCAGCAGTAGACAACGGAACACTGAAGCTTTCTTT
CASSRQRNTEAFF
>TRBV12-3/TRBV12-4|TRBJ2-2|.|.
TGTGCCAGCAGGTACACCGGGGAGCTGTTTTTT
CASRYTGELFF
>TRBV6-5|TRBJ2-2|.|TRBD1
TGTGCCAGCAGTTACGAGACAGGGGGCGTCTCCGGGGAGCTGTTTTTT
CASSYETGGVSGELFF
>TRBV11-2|TRBJ1-5|.|.
TGTGCCAGCAGCTTAGGCGTTGGTCAGCCCCAGCATTTT
CASSLGVGQPQHF
>TRBV15|TRBJ2-7|.|TRBD1
TGTGCCACCAGCATCAGGGGGATTACCCTGGGGCAGTACTTC
CATSIRGITLGQYF
>TRBV7-2|TRBJ2-2|.|.
TGTGCCAGCAGCGGACAGACAGGCTACACCGGGGAGCTGTTTTTT
CASSGQTGYTGELFF
>TRBV7-8|TRBJ2-1|few|.
TGTGCCAGCAGCTCCGCAGGACTACGCTACATCGTGTCCAATGAGCAGTTCTTC
CASSSAGLRYIVSNEQFF
>TRBV20-1|TRBJ1-3|.|.
TGCAGTGTGAGAGGTGGAAACACCATATATTTT
CSVRGGNTIYF
>TRBV19|TRBJ1-1|.|.
TGTGCCAGTAGTATGAGGGCCCAAGCCAACACTGAAGCTTTCTTT
CASSMRAQANTEAFF
>TRBV2|TRBJ2-1|few|.
TGTGCCAGCAGGGACCTTAAGGAAGGGCAGTTCTTC
CASRDLKEGQFF
>TRBV13|TRBJ1-1|few|.
TGTGCCAGCAGCTCCCAGACAGGTTCGACTTTCTTT
CASSSQTGSTFF
>TRBV24-1|TRBJ2-1|.|TRBD1
TGTGCCACCAGTGAGCCAGGACCCGGGACAGGGGGTACGAATGAGCAGTTCTTC
CATSEPGPGTGGTNEQFF
>TRBV19|TRBJ2-1|.|.
TGTGCCAGTAGTCCGGATCGGGTTGGGCAGTTCTTC
CASSPDRVGQFF
>TRBV6-5|TRBJ2-3|.|TRBD2
TGTGCCAGCAGTTTGCGACTAGCGGGGGGCCAAGATACGCAGTATTTT
CASSLRLAGGQDTQYF
>TRBV9|TRBJ1-2|.|.
TGTGCCAGCAGCGTAGGCGGGGCAGGCGGCTACACCTTC
CASSVGGAGGYTF
>TRBV3-1/TRBV3-2|TRBJ2-1|.|.
TGTGCCAGCAGCCAAGTCGGGACGGTAATTGACAATGAGCAGTTCTTC
CASSQVGTVIDNEQFF
>TRBV27|TRBJ2-7|.|TRBD2
TGTGCCAGCAGGGACGGGGGGAGCTCCTACGAGCAGTACTTC
CASRDGGSSYEQYF
>TRBV10-3|TRBJ2-1|.|.
TGTGCCATCAGTGAGTCGGGGAACAATGAGCAGTTCTTC
CAISESGNNEQFF
>TRBV19|TRBJ2-6|.|.
TGTGCCAGTAGTATCCCAGTGATCTCTGGGGCCAACGTCCTGACTTTC
CASSIPVISGANVLTF
>TRBV29-1|TRBJ2-1|.|.
TGCAGCGTTGAAACCCCTTGGAGCTCCTACAATGAGCAGTTCTTC
CSVETPWSSYNEQFF
>TRBV4-1|TRBJ2-2|.|.
TGCGCCAGCAGCCAAGGAGTCCTTTATCAGGGAACCTTGAACACCGGGGAGCTGTTTTTT
CASSQGVLYQGTLNTGELFF
>TRBV7-2|TRBJ2-2|.|TRBD2
TGTGCCAGCAGCCAGGGGACTAGCGGATACACCGGGGAGCTGTTTTTT
CASSQGTSGYTGELFF
>TRBV7-9|TRBJ1-5|.|TRBD1
TGTGCCAGCAGCTTAGGTGGGGCAGGGGGCGGTCAGCCCCAGCATTTT
CASSLGGAGGGQPQHF
>TRBV4-2|TRBJ2-5|.|.
TGTGCCAGCAGCCCCCGACTAGAAGAGACCCAGTACTTC
CASSPRLEETQYF
>TRBV4-1|TRBJ1-1|few|TRBD1
TGCGCCAGCAGCCAGGGGGACAGCCGGAACACTGAAGCTTTCTTT
CASSQGDSRNTEAFF
>TRBV7-8|TRBJ2-2|.|.
TGTGCCAGCAGCCGCCGCCGTGGGGGAGGCGGGGAGCTGTTTTTT
CASSRRRGGGGELFF
>TRBV12-5|TRBJ1-2|.|.
TGTGCTAGTCGCCCGGGAGACTATGGCTACACCTTC
CASRPGDYGYTF
>TRBV4-2|TRBJ1-3|few|.
TGTGCCAGCAGCCAAGTAGGGGCTGGAAACACCATATATTTT
CASSQVGAGNTIYF
>TRBV5-5|TRBJ1-2|.|.
TGTGCCAGCAGCTTTGAAGGAGGGGGAGGCTACACCTTC
CASSFEGGGGYTF
>TRBV7-2|TRBJ1-5|.|TRBD1
TGTGCCAGCAGCTTAGAGGGGGCCAGCAATCAGCCCCAGCATTTT
CASSLEGASNQPQHF